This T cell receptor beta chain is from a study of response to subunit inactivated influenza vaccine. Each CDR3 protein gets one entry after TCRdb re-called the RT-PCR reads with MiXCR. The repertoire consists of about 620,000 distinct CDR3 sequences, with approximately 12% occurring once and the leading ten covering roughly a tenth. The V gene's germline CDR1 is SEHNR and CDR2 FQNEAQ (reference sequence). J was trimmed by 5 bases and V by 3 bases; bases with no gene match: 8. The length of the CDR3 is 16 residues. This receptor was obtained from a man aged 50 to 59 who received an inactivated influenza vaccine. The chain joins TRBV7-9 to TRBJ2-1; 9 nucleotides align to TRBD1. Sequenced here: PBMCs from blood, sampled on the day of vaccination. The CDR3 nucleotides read TGTGCCAGCAGCTTCCTGGGACAGGGTATTCACAATGAGCAGTTCTTC. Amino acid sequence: CASSFLGQGIHNEQFF.